This TCR beta chain stems from a study of T cell changes during pregnancy in multiple sclerosis. Assay used: immunoSEQ multiplex PCR; TCRdb lists only in-frame clones, some missing. The sample lists more than 40,000 clones, 90% occurring once. Trimming left V 6 bases short and J 4 bases short, with 13 bases between. Per the germline V gene, CDR1 is MNHEY and CDR2 is SVGAGI. This CDR3 is built from 14 residues. The source of this sequence is a female donor in good health, enrolled as a control in a pregnancy study. V is TRBV6-5 and J is TRBJ2-1; perhaps TRBD1 as D (6 bases). Sequenced material: peripheral blood, taken in the first trimester of pregnancy. CDR3 loop: CASSQGQIYNEQFF. In nucleotides, the CDR3 is TGTGCCAGCAGCCAGGGACAAATTTACAATGAGCAGTTCTTC.